This T cell receptor beta chain was found in a study of radiotherapy plus CTLA-4 blockade in lung cancer. Study-wide findings and caveats: Radiotherapy plus ipilimumab was followed by expansion in blood of tumor-derived TCR clones.

Repertoires were generated with immunoSEQ multiplex PCR, while TCRdb's copy carries only in-frame clones and drops some. Of around 45,000 clones listed, more than 70% are singletons. As concerns this clone: Its antigen is still unknown.

The germline V gene has CDR1 SGHNT and CDR2 YYREEE (reference sequence). Trimming cost V 4 bases and J 7 bases; bases outside gene matches: 7. The CDR3 consists of 14 residues. Ipilimumab-mediated CTLA-4 blockade plus focal radiation was given to patients having chemo-refractory metastatic non-small-cell lung cancer. The clonotype originates from a human donor with non-small cell lung cancer who had stable disease on radiotherapy plus ipilimumab. The chain joins TRBV5-4 to TRBJ1-1; the match to TRBD1 covers 10 bases. Specimen: peripheral blood, collected from a patient treated with radiotherapy plus ipilimumab. Here the CDR3 DNA reads TGTGCCAGCAGCCTGGGACAGGGGTACGGTGAAGCTTTCTTT. This encodes CASSLGQGYGEAFF.